Listed below are T cell receptor beta chains from one sample, sequenced in a study of OX40 agonist ivuxolimab in advanced cancers. Some clones are missing from TCRdb's copy, which holds only in-frame ones; the method was immunoSEQ multiplex PCR. The sample has roughly 75,000 clones, 80% to 90% seen once; the top ten hold less than 7.5%. The starting material was CD4+ or CD8+ T cells sorted from blood, obtained in a trial of the OX40 agonist ivuxolimab. These TCRs come from an adult with an advanced solid tumor such as melanoma, head and neck, liver or kidney cancer. Each CDR3 is given with its conserved first and last residue. For some rows the clone size is stated as once, few or many, or as a class when expanded; others skip it.

>TRBV13|TRBJ2-7|-
CASRGYSGDRGTYEQYF
>TRBV27|TRBJ2-2|-
CASSLSTNTGELFF
>TRBV9|TRBJ2-3|-
CASSVAASSTDTQYF
>TRBV6-5|TRBJ1-1|few
CASSYSVANTEAFF
>TRBV4-3|TRBJ2-2|-
CASSQEPPGNAGELFF
>TRBV7-9|TRBJ1-1|-
CATRPRAPNTEAFF
>TRBV10-1|TRBJ1-2|-
CARRRYGYTF
>TRBV7-9|TRBJ1-5|-
CASSLGDSNQPQHF
>TRBV6-6|TRBJ1-1|-
CASSYTVPGWGTEAFF
>TRBV29-1|TRBJ2-7|-
CSVAGGYEQYF
>TRBV27|TRBJ2-6|-
CASSFSQSSGANVLTF
>TRBV7-6|TRBJ2-3|-
CASSYVGDTQYF
>TRBV6-6|TRBJ1-1|-
CASSYSGPHTEAFF
>TRBV7-8|TRBJ2-1|-
CASSRHKAAGAYNEQFF
>TRBV27|TRBJ2-7|-
CASSPVTKRDEQYF
>TRBV4-3|TRBJ1-1|-
CASSQDLIGNTEAFF
>TRBV28|TRBJ2-6|-
CASSYGNSGANVLTF
>TRBV19|TRBJ2-1|-
CASSDPLAPPYNEQFF
>TRBV5-6|TRBJ1-5|-
CASSLTQDFSNQPQHF
>TRBV10-3|TRBJ2-7|-
CAISDLHRASSYEQYF
>TRBV4-1|TRBJ2-5|-
CASSQVPSETQYF
>TRBV5-6|TRBJ2-3|-
CASASFSGPTQYF
>TRBV16|TRBJ2-1|many
CASSRGLAGSYEQFF
>TRBV19|TRBJ2-3|once
CASSSAFGDTQYF
>TRBV27|TRBJ1-1|-
CASSLRGWAEAFF
>TRBV7-9|TRBJ2-2|-
CASSLIAGGTGELFF
>TRBV27|TRBJ2-7|-
CASSPYPGREAGAYEQYF
>TRBV15|TRBJ2-5|-
CATSRDYTPGETQYF
>TRBV4-2|TRBJ2-5|-
CASSPSGGQETQYF
>TRBV29-1|TRBJ1-2|few
CSVENMADDYTF
>TRBV29-1|TRBJ2-7|-
CSVVGTQTYEQYF
>TRBV7-9|TRBJ2-3|-
CASSPLAGVTDTQYF
>TRBV29-1|TRBJ1-2|-
CSGRDRADYGYTF
>TRBV2|TRBJ1-1|-
CASFRGNRDSFRAFF
>TRBV7-8|TRBJ1-1|-
CASSMSGQDTEAFF
>TRBV5-4|TRBJ1-4|-
CASSLGQGAATNEKLFF
>TRBV27|TRBJ2-7|once
CASSLSGTIYEQYF
>TRBV9|TRBJ2-1|-
CASQAGAHNEQFF
>TRBV19|TRBJ1-1|-
CASSIGQGYTEAFF
>TRBV7-1|TRBJ1-2|-
CASSLVQGPSAGYTF
>TRBV27|TRBJ2-7|-
CASSLGNSYEQYF
>TRBV4-3|TRBJ1-2|-
CASSQVGSLYGYTF
>TRBV5-6|TRBJ1-4|-
CASSLAGEGTNEKLFF
>TRBV29-1|TRBJ2-1|-
CSVERDSRNEQFF
>TRBV27|TRBJ2-7|-
CASSSASEQYF
>TRBV19|TRBJ1-5|-
CATRQGIGPQHF
>TRBV4-3|TRBJ2-7|-
CASSQDSGLAELDGQYF
>TRBV27|TRBJ1-2|-
CASSHRGLLRGYTF
>TRBV14|TRBJ2-1|-
CASSPGPRTQFF
>TRBV7-9|TRBJ2-7|once
CASSSVGNPNEQYF
>TRBV5-1|TRBJ2-1|-
CASSTRWNEQFF
>TRBV15|TRBJ2-3|-
CATSVGQTNTDTQYF